One sample yielded the 20 T cell receptor beta chains listed below, sequenced in a study of T cell responses to AZD1222 COVID-19 vaccine. Sequencing was performed with immunoSEQ multiplex PCR; in TCRdb, only in-frame clones are kept and a portion is missing. The sample carries fewer than 150,000 clones, about 90% recorded once. The source was peripheral blood, collected 28 days after the second AZD1222 dose. Source of these receptors: an adult who received the AZD1222 COVID-19 vaccine.

The chain carries TRBV18 and TRBJ2-3; D gene uncertain. This CDR3 spans 12 amino acids. V was pared by 2 bases and J by 1 base, with 1 base between. Germline lookup yields CDR1 KGHSH and CDR2 LQKENI. The CDR3 loop is CASSPGTDTQYF. CDR3 DNA: TGTGCCAGCTCACCAGGCACAGATACGCAGTATTTT.

The chain links TRBV15 to TRBJ1-5; 8 bases are a match to TRBD1. The CDR3 consists of 17 residues. The germline gives CDR1 LNHNV, CDR2 YYDKDF (reference sequence). V gave up 1 base and J gave up 11 bases; unmatched junction bases: 16. CDR3 region: CATSRGTDRGGLVAQHF. The CDR3 nucleotides are TGTGCCACCAGCAGAGGAACCGACAGGGGCGGTCTGGTGGCCCAGCATTTT. The complete variable domain, with remaining parts taken from reference TRBV15 and TRBJ1-5, reads DAMVIQNPRYQVTQFGKPVTLSCSQTLNHNVMYWYQQKSSQAPKLLFHYYDKDFNNEADTPDNFQSRRPNTSFCFLDIRSPGLGDTAMYLCATSRGTDRGGLVAQHFGDGTRLSIL.

This clone appeared once. The DNA of the CDR3 is TGTGCCAGTAGTGACAGACTTTATAATTCACCCCTCCACTTT. Its translation is CASSDRLYNSPLHF. The chain uses TRBV19 and TRBJ1-6; D possibly corresponds to TRBD1 (5 bases). Germline CDR1 and CDR2: LNHDA and SQIVND (reference sequence). Deletions cut 5 bases from V and 4 bases from J, with 9 bases between. CDR3 length equals 14 residues.

The rearrangement links TRBV19 to TRBJ2-3; 10 bases match TRBD2. Germline assignment: CDR1 LNHDA and CDR2 SQIVND (reference sequence). With 3 bases clipped from V and 4 bases from J, the junction kept 4 bases outside the gene matches. This CDR3 comprises 15 residues. The CDR3 loop reads CASSILAGAADTQYF. As DNA, the CDR3 is TGTGCCAGTAGTATCCTAGCGGGAGCGGCAGATACGCAGTATTTT.

V gene TRBV5-1 combines with J gene TRBJ2-5, with TRBD1 matching over 7 bases. V was pared by 1 base and J by 7 bases, with 16 bases of the junction left unmatched. CDR3 length: 17 residues. Germline assignment: CDR1 SGHRS and CDR2 YFSETQ. CDR3 coding DNA: TGCGCCAGCAGCTTGAATGAACCGGGACAGCATTCGGGGACCCAGTACTTC. It yields the protein CASSLNEPGQHSGTQYF. The complete variable domain, with remaining parts taken from reference TRBV5-1 and TRBJ2-5, reads KAGVTQTPRYLIKTRGQQVTLSCSPISGHRSVSWYQQTPGQGLQFLFEYFSETQRNKGNFPGRFSGRQFSNSRSEMNVSTLELGDSALYLCASSLNEPGQHSGTQYFGPGTRLLVL.

This clone was seen just once. The chain is built from TRBV5-4 and TRBJ2-2; unclear D gene. Germline lookup yields CDR1 SGHNT and CDR2 YYREEE (reference sequence). The CDR3 consists of 15 residues. Deletions cut 4 bases from V and 1 base from J, with 11 bases between. DNA for the CDR3: TGTGCCAGCAGCCAGACGGAGCGGAACACCGGGGAGCTGTTTTTT. It encodes CASSQTERNTGELFF.

The chain couples TRBV14 to TRBJ2-7; 8 bases align to TRBD2. The V and J ends lost 4 bases and 3 bases, in that order; junction bases with no gene match: 8. The germline V gene encodes CDR1 SGHDN and CDR2 FVKESK. This CDR3 has 15 amino acids. The CDR3 loop is CASSLRLAPLYEQYF. The CDR3 DNA reads TGTGCCAGCAGCCTTAGACTAGCGCCGCTCTACGAGCAGTACTTC.

The chain carries TRBV5-1 and TRBJ1-1; a weak D match, TRBD1 (5 bases). Trimming took off 0 bases at V and 4 bases at J, with 13 bases between the two ends. Germline V gene data show CDR1 as SGHRS and CDR2 as YFSETQ. The CDR3 covers 15 residues. Here the CDR3 reads CASSLVWQGGTEAFF. The CDR3 DNA follows: TGCGCCAGCAGCTTGGTCTGGCAGGGAGGCACTGAAGCTTTCTTT. Full variable domain (outside the CDR3, taken from reference TRBV5-1 and TRBJ1-1): KAGVTQTPRYLIKTRGQQVTLSCSPISGHRSVSWYQQTPGQGLQFLFEYFSETQRNKGNFPGRFSGRQFSNSRSEMNVSTLELGDSALYLCASSLVWQGGTEAFFGQGTRLTVV.

Details on this clone: Compared with germline, one end of the junction differs, possibly owing to a read error. The chain recombines TRBV7-9 with TRBJ1-2; D remains ambiguous. The CDR3 consists of 13 residues. Germline CDR1 and CDR2: SEHNR and FQNEAQ (reference sequence). The CDR3 bases are TGTGCCAGCACCTTAGCGGGGAACTATGGCTACACCTTC. This codes for CASTLAGNYGYTF.

The table lists this clone with a few counts. The chain couples TRBV18 to TRBJ2-1; TRBD2 matches 9 bases. The CDR3 has 14 amino acids. Per germline, CDR1 KGHSH and CDR2 LQKENI. The J segment lost 8 bases and the V segment lost 3 bases, leaving 5 bases of the junction unmatched. CDR3 bases: TGTGCCAGCTCACCCGGGACTAGCAGCGATGAGCAGTTCTTC. It is translated as CASSPGTSSDEQFF.

The gene calls are TRBV29-1 and TRBJ1-5, with D perhaps TRBD1 (5 bases). The germline V and J ends were trimmed by 4 bases and 1 base, with 8 bases remaining between them. CDR3 length: 13 amino acids. CDR1 is SQVTM, CDR2 ANQGSEA, per germline. CDR3 bases: TGCAGCGTTGCAGGGACCAGCAATCAGCCCCAGCATTTT. It yields the protein CSVAGTSNQPQHF. Full variable domain (remainder filled in from reference TRBV29-1 and TRBJ1-5): SAVISQKPSRDICQRGTSLTIQCQVDSQVTMMFWYRQQPGQSLTLIATANQGSEATYESGFVIDKFPISRPNLTFSTLTVSNMSPEDSSIYLCSVAGTSNQPQHFGDGTRLSIL.

This clone was observed once. V usage is TRBV5-8 and J usage is TRBJ1-4, with D hard to call. Germline CDR1 reads SGHTS; CDR2 reads YDEGEE. The CDR3 loop spans 15 amino acids. V lost 1 base and J lost 8, with 15 bases in between. The CDR3 DNA is TGTGCCAGCAGCTTGAAGAGCCAGGCGGGCGAAAAACTGTTTTTT. Translated: CASSLKSQAGEKLFF.

The chain carries TRBV2 and TRBJ1-3; D is unclear. This CDR3 comprises 13 residues. V was trimmed by 8 bases and J by 2 bases, leaving 10 bases between them. Germline V CDR1 and CDR2: SNHLY, FYNNEI. CDR3 DNA sequence: TGTGCCAGCGTGGGTTTAGCTGGAAACACCATATATTTT. Residues: CASVGLAGNTIYF. Drawing the rest from reference TRBV2 and TRBJ1-3, the complete variable domain is EPEVTQTPSHQVTQMGQEVILRCVPISNHLYFYWYRQILGQKVEFLVSFYNNEISEKSEIFDDQFSVERPDGSNFTLKIRSTKLEDSAMYFCASVGLAGNTIYFGEGSWLTVV.

V gene TRBV6-5 combines with J gene TRBJ1-5; 7 nucleotides match TRBD1. This CDR3 is built from 15 residues. Germline CDR1 is MNHEY and CDR2 is SVGAGI. Trimming at V came to 2 bases and at J to 5 bases, leaving 6 bases not matched to a gene. CDR3 residues: CASSYTTGTDQPQHF. CDR3 in DNA: TGTGCCAGCAGTTACACCACCGGGACAGATCAGCCCCAGCATTTT.

This clone was seen more than once but under ten times. This CDR3 is also generated by other DNA sequences in the sample. The chain employs TRBV7-8 and TRBJ1-6; 7 nucleotides agree with TRBD1. Germline V gives CDR1 SGHVS, CDR2 FQNEAQ. Trimming took 4 bases from V and 4 from J; bases not matched to a gene: 1. This CDR3 has 14 residues. CDR3 amino acids: CASSWDRYNSPLHF. In DNA form, the CDR3 reads TGTGCCAGCAGCTGGGACAGATATAATTCACCCCTCCACTTT.

This chain connects TRBV6-5 to TRBJ1-2; TRBD1 aligns across 11 bases. The germline CDR1 and CDR2 sequences are MNHEY and SVGAGI. This CDR3 comprises 16 residues. The trim removed 3 bases at V and 4 bases at J, leaving 7 bases unmatched. In DNA form, the CDR3 reads TGTGCCAGCAGTTATCCCCCCGGGACAGGGGGCTATGGCTACACCTTC. Encoded protein: CASSYPPGTGGYGYTF.

The V gene is TRBV3-1 (or the pseudogene TRBV3-2), the J gene TRBJ1-2; D may be TRBD1 (5 bases). Trimming pared 4 bases from V and 3 bases from J, leaving 15 bases between. CDR3 size: 15 residues. The germline V gene has CDR1 LGHDT and CDR2 YNNKEL (reference sequence). CDR3 DNA sequence: TGTGCCAGCAGCCCAGGGACGGTGGGTTACTATGGCTACACCTTC. This encodes CASSPGTVGYYGYTF.

The gene calls are TRBV2 and TRBJ1-6, with a possible D match to TRBD1 (6 bases). Between the trimmed V and J ends, which lost 11 bases and 5 bases, there was a span of 19 bases. This CDR3 region has 15 residues. Germline CDR1 is SNHLY and CDR2 is FYNNEI. This chain's CDR3 is CADRDTHGDNSPLHF. Written as DNA, the CDR3 is TGTGCCGACCGGGACACCCACGGAGATAATTCACCCCTCCACTTT.

CDR3 nucleotides: TGCGCCAGCAGCCCGGGGACGGCTAGCACAGATACGCAGTATTTT. This sequence encodes CASSPGTASTDTQYF. The chain is built from TRBV5-1 and TRBJ2-3; D is perhaps TRBD1 or TRBD2 (5 bases each). The V gene lost 4 bases and the J gene lost 0 bases, with 12 bases spanning the gap. The CDR3 is 15 amino acids. CDR1 is SGHRS and CDR2 is YFSETQ in the germline V gene.

This chain links TRBV5-1 with TRBJ1-2; 10 bases are a match to TRBD1. CDR3 size: 15 residues. CDR1 and CDR2 (germline): SGHRS, YFSETQ. V shed 4 bases and J 7 bases; nucleotides not matched to a gene: 10. The CDR3 nucleotides read TGCGCCAGCAGCCGCCTGACAGGGGGCGCGGGTGGCTACACCTTC. Translated: CASSRLTGGAGGYTF.